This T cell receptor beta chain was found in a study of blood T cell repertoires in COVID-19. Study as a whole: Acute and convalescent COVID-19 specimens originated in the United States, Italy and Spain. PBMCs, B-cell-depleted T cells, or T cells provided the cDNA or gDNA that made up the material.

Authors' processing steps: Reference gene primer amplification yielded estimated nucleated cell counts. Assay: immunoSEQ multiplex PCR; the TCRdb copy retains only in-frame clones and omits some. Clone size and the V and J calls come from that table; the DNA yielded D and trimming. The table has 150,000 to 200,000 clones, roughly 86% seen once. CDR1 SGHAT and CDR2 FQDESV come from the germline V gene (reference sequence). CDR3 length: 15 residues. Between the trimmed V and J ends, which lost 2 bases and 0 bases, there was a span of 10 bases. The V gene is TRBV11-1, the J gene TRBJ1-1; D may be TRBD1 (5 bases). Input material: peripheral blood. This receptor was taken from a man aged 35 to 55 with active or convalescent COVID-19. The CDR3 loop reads CASSLPQGLNTEAFF. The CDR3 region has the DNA TGTGCCAGCAGCTTACCCCAGGGCCTGAACACTGAAGCTTTCTTT.